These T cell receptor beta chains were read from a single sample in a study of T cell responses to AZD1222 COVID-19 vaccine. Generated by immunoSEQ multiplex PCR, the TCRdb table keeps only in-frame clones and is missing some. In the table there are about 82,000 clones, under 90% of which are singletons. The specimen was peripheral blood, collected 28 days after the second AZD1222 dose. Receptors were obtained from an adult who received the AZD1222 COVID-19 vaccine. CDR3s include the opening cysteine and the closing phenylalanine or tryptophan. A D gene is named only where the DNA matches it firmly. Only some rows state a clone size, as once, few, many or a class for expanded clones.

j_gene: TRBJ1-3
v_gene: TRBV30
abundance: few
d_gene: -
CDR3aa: CAWRQKGLAGNTIYF
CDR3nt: TGTGCCTGGAGGCAGAAGGGTTTGGCTGGAAACACCATATATTTT

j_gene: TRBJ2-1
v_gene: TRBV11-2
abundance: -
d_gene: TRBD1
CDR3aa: CASSSGTGDYNEQFF
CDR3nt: TGTGCCAGCAGCTCCGGGACAGGGGATTACAATGAGCAGTTCTTC

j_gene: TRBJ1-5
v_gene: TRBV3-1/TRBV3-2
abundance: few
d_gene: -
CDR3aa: CASSQGSGSNQPQHF
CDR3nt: TGTGCCAGCAGCCAAGGTTCCGGTAGCAATCAGCCCCAGCATTTT

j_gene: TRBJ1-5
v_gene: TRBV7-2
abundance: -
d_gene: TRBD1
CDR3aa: CASSFDRATQPQHF
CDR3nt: TGTGCCAGCAGCTTTGACAGGGCGACCCAGCCCCAGCATTTT

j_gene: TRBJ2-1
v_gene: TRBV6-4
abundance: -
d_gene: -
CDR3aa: CASSVEPSSYNEQFF
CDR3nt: TGTGCCAGCAGTGTGGAGCCTAGCTCCTACAATGAGCAGTTCTTC

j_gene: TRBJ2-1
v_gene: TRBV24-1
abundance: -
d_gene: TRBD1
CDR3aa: CATGRQGGSYNEQFF
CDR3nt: TGTGCCACCGGACGACAGGGGGGGTCCTACAATGAGCAGTTCTTC

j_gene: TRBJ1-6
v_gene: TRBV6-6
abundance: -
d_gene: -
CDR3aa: CASTRVGDSPLHF
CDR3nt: TGTGCCAGCACCCGGGTCGGTGATTCACCCCTCCACTTT

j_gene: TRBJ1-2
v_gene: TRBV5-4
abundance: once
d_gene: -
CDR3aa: CASSWDFQNGYTF
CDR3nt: TGTGCCAGCAGCTGGGACTTCCAGAACGGCTACACCTTC

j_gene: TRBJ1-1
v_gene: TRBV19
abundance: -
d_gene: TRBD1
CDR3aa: CASSIDPQGAEAFF
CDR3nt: TGTGCCAGTAGTATAGATCCCCAGGGGGCCGAAGCTTTCTTT

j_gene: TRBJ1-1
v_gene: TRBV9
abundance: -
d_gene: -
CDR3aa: CASSAPGDTEAFF
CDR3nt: TGTGCCAGCAGCGCACCAGGGGACACTGAAGCTTTCTTT